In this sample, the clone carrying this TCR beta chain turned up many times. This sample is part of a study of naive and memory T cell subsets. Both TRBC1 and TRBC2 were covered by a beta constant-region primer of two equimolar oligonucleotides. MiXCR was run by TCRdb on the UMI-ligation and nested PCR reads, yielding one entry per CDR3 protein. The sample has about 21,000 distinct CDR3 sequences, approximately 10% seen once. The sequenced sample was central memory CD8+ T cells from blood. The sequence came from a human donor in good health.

The CDR3 here is CASSLGWNQPQHF. The DNA of the CDR3 is TGTGCCAGCAGCTTAGGGTGGAATCAGCCCCAGCATTTT. The V call is TRBV7-9, the J call TRBJ1-5; D call uncertain. This CDR3 has 13 amino acids. Germline CDR1 and CDR2: SEHNR and FQNEAQ (reference sequence). Trimming took 1 base from V and 4 from J, leaving 5 bases between them.